This T cell receptor beta chain came from a study of blood T cell repertoires in COVID-19. On the study more broadly: The United States, Italy and Spain provided the acute and convalescent COVID-19 samples. T cells, B-cell-depleted T cells, or PBMCs supplied cDNA or gDNA.

Per the germline V gene, CDR1 is SNHLY and CDR2 is FYNNEI. This CDR3 is 13 amino acids long. In the study's own analysis: The authors estimated nucleated cell counts from reference gene primer amplification. TCRdb's table, derived via immunoSEQ multiplex PCR, lists solely in-frame clones and lacks some. V and J calls and clone size are given by that table; D and trimming were obtained from the DNA. This table has 230,000 or so clones, roughly 79% appearing once. Seattle patients were enrolled during active infection and followed longitudinally. In regard to this clone: At one of its ends the junction is not consistent with the germline gene, which may arise from a read error.

Specimen: peripheral blood. The receptor comes from a woman over 75 with COVID-19, enrolled during active disease. The chain uses TRBV2 and TRBJ1-5; D unclear. Here the CDR3 reads CASTETRDQPQHF. As DNA, the CDR3 is TGTGCTAGCACCGAAACACGGGATCAGCCCCAGCATTTT.